Listed here are 15 T cell receptor beta chains from one sample, sequenced in a study of beta chain features in type 1 diabetes. The whole isolated RNA underwent reverse transcription, so sequencing captured expressed TCRB transcripts. Method: immunoSEQ multiplex PCR; TCRdb's copy keeps in-frame clones and lacks some. The sample holds 250,000 to 300,000 clones, about 7.8% seen once. Sequencing used central memory CD4+ T cells from blood. The receptor source for this set is a woman between 18 and 29 years old in good health.

The V gene is TRBV29-1, the J gene TRBJ1-1; tentatively, D is TRBD1 (6 bases). V lost 3 bases, J lost 3 bases, and 8 bases lay in between. This CDR3 has 12 residues. Germline-derived CDR1 and CDR2 are SQVTM and ANQGSEA. The DNA of the CDR3 is TGCAGCGTTGAGCAGGGGCACACTGAAGCTTTCTTT. Encoded protein: CSVEQGHTEAFF.

This chain uses TRBV5-6 with TRBJ2-7; 9 bases are shared with TRBD2. Germline values: CDR1 SGHDT, CDR2 YYEEEE. The ends lost 5 bases at V and 5 bases at J; junction bases unmatched: 11. The CDR3 is 15 residues long. The CDR3 DNA is TGTGCCAGCAGGTTATTTAGCGGGAGCAGGCACGAGCAGTACTTC. It translates to CASRLFSGSRHEQYF. Variable domain in full (rest from reference TRBV5-6 and TRBJ2-7): DAGVTQSPTHLIKTRGQQVTLRCSPKSGHDTVSWYQQALGQGPQFIFQYYEEEERQRGNFPDRFSGHQFPNYSSELNVNALLLGDSALYLCASRLFSGSRHEQYFGPGTRLTVT.

This clone was detected a few times. V is TRBV10-3 and J is TRBJ1-5; tentative D call: TRBD1 (6 bases). Trimming removed 6 bases from V and 4 bases from J, with 16 bases in between. The CDR3 consists of 15 residues. Germline CDR1 reads ENHRY; CDR2 reads SYGVKD. This chain's CDR3 is CAISRETGTNQPQHF. The CDR3 DNA reads as TGTGCCATCAGCAGAGAGACAGGTACTAATCAGCCCCAGCATTTT.

A few counts support this clone. The chain carries TRBV5-4 and TRBJ2-1; 11 bases match TRBD2. This CDR3 is 16 amino acids long. After removal of 1 base from V and 2 bases from J, the junction contained 2 bases not matched to a gene. Germline CDR1 reads SGHNT; CDR2 reads YYREEE (reference sequence). CDR3 in amino acids: CASSLSLAGAYNEQFF. The DNA for the CDR3 is TGTGCCAGCAGCTTGTCACTAGCGGGAGCCTACAATGAGCAGTTCTTC.

The V call is TRBV6-6, the J call TRBJ1-2; unclear D gene. Germline CDR1 reads MNHNY; CDR2 reads SVGAGI (reference sequence). Deletions cut 6 bases from V and 6 bases from J, with 11 bases between. The CDR3 is made up of 12 amino acids. CDR3 residues: CASSYSLNGYTF. The CDR3 DNA sequence: TGTGCCAGCAGCTATTCCCTCAATGGCTACACCTTC.

The chain carries TRBV15 and TRBJ2-5, with 9 bases fitting TRBD2. Germline V gives CDR1 LNHNV, CDR2 YYDKDF (reference sequence). The CDR3 sequence is 14 residues long. V shed 5 bases, J shed 3 bases, and the junction held 4 bases outside the gene matches. CDR3 DNA: TGTGCCACCAGCGTCCTAGCGGGAAAAGAGACCCAGTACTTC. Translation: CATSVLAGKETQYF. The variable domain in full, with the rest retrieved from reference TRBV15 and TRBJ2-5, is DAMVIQNPRYQVTQFGKPVTLSCSQTLNHNVMYWYQQKSSQAPKLLFHYYDKDFNNEADTPDNFQSRRPNTSFCFLDIRSPGLGDTAMYLCATSVLAGKETQYFGPGTRLLVL.

This chain uses TRBV14 with TRBJ1-2, with D tentatively TRBD1 (5 bases). Germline loops: CDR1 SGHDN, CDR2 FVKESK. Trimming took 1 base from V and 8 from J, leaving 8 bases between them. This CDR3 has 12 amino acids. CDR3: CASSQAGNGYTF. In DNA, the CDR3 is TGTGCCAGCAGCCAAGCAGGGAACGGCTACACCTTC.

This clone was counted at least ten times. V and J are TRBV5-1 and TRBJ2-1; no definite D call. Trimming took 4 bases from V and 11 from J, leaving 10 bases between them. This CDR3 comprises 11 residues. Germline CDR1 is SGHRS and CDR2 is YFSETQ. The DNA of the CDR3 is TGCGCCAGCAGCCTAGACGGGCAGCAGTTCTTC. This codes for CASSLDGQQFF.

This clone was observed a handful of times. The chain couples TRBV5-4 to TRBJ2-4; D remains ambiguous. Trimming stripped 0 bases from V and 9 bases from J, with 13 bases between. The CDR3 runs to 14 residues. CDR1 is SGHNT, CDR2 YYREEE, per germline (reference sequence). DNA of the CDR3: TGTGCCAGCAGCTTGGCGTGGTCCTCCGGCATTCAGTACTTC. This gives the protein CASSLAWSSGIQYF.

A few counts support this clone. The rearrangement joins TRBV7-2 to TRBJ2-3; D is ambiguous. The CDR3 totals 13 residues. Trimming stripped 1 base from V and 8 bases from J, with 10 bases between. The germline V gene encodes CDR1 SGHTA and CDR2 FQGNSA. The CDR3 is CASSLDGEGTQYF. The CDR3, as DNA: TGTGCCAGCAGCTTAGATGGTGAAGGTACGCAGTATTTT.

This clone has a handful of counts. The chain is built from TRBV19 and TRBJ2-2, with TRBD1 as a possible D gene (6 bases). Deletions cut 7 bases from V and 5 bases from J, with 20 bases between. Germline lookup yields CDR1 LNHDA and CDR2 SQIVND (reference sequence). This CDR3 is built from 16 residues. This chain's CDR3 is CASTLDSYKTTGELFF. The CDR3 DNA is TGTGCCAGTACTCTGGACAGCTACAAAACTACCGGGGAGCTGTTTTTT.

The rearrangement joins TRBV28 to TRBJ1-6; TRBD1 might be the D (5 bases). CDR1 and CDR2 (germline): MDHEN, SYDVKM. The length of the CDR3 is 13 residues. The CDR3 region has the DNA TGTGCTGCCGGGGGGGGGACTAATTCACCCCTCCACTTT. It translates to CAAGGGTNSPLHF.

The sample holds a few counts of this clone. The chain has TRBV29-1 and TRBJ1-1, with D hard to call. The CDR3 is 12 residues long. The V gene lost 2 bases and the J gene lost 10 bases, with 14 bases spanning the gap. Germline V gene data show CDR1 as SQVTM and CDR2 as ANQGSEA. CDR3 sequence: CSVESPPVLAFF. The DNA for the CDR3 is TGCAGCGTTGAAAGTCCTCCGGTGTTAGCTTTCTTT.

This rearrangement joins TRBV5-1 to TRBJ2-5; D unclear. Germline CDR1 is SGHRS and CDR2 is YFSETQ. This CDR3 has 15 amino acids. Trimming took off 0 bases at V and 2 bases at J, with 11 bases between the two ends. This CDR3 is CASSLEPNLQETQYF. The CDR3 coding sequence is TGCGCCAGCAGCTTGGAGCCTAATTTGCAAGAGACCCAGTACTTC.

This clone has only a few counts. Compared with germline, one end of the junction differs, possibly owing to a read error. V is TRBV6-5 and J is TRBJ2-7; the match to TRBD2 covers 10 bases. The CDR3 length is 16 residues. In germline, CDR1 is MNHEY, CDR2 SVGAGI. This chain's CDR3 is CAISSDLAGVGYEQYF. The CDR3 coding sequence is TGTGCCATCAGTTCTGACCTAGCGGGAGTAGGGTACGAGCAGTACTTC.